Detailed here is one T cell receptor beta chain. The data are from a study of blood T cell repertoires in COVID-19. Study-wide background: From the United States, Italy and Spain came samples of acute and convalescent COVID-19. The analysed material was cDNA or gDNA that came from T cells, B-cell-depleted T cells, or PBMCs.

As originally analysed: Amplification of reference gene primers provided the estimated nucleated cell counts. Using immunoSEQ multiplex PCR, the repertoire was profiled, and TCRdb retains in-frame clones only, with some absent. V and J calls and clone size are those listed in that table; D and trimming were worked out from the DNA. The sample lists tens of thousands of clones; 85% were seen once. Sequencing was done on a sample of peripheral blood. This sequence originates from a human donor in a cohort sampled during active COVID-19.

The CDR3 here is CASSLGTENYGYTF. CDR3 nucleotides: TGTGCCAGCAGCTTGGGGACAGAGAACTATGGCTACACCTTC. The J gene is TRBJ1-2, the V gene TRBV5-5, with D possibly being TRBD1 (6 bases). The CDR3 covers 14 residues. Trimming took 0 bases from V and 2 from J, leaving 8 bases between them. Per germline, CDR1 SGHKS and CDR2 YYEKEE (reference sequence).